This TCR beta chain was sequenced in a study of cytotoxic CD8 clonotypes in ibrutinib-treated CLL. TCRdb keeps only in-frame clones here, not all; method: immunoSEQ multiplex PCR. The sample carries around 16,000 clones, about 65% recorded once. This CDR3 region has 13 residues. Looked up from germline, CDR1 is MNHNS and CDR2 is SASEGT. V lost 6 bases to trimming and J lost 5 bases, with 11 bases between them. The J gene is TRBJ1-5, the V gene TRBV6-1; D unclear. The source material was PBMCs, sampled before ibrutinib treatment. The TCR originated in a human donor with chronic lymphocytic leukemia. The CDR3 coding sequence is TGTGCCAGCAGCCCCGCAGAGGATCAGCCCCAGCATTTT. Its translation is CASSPAEDQPQHF.